The 24 T cell receptor beta chains in this list originate from one sample, sequenced in a study of OX40 agonist ivuxolimab in advanced cancers. Generated by immunoSEQ multiplex PCR, the TCRdb table keeps only in-frame clones and is missing some. The sample lists over 40,000 clones, around 88% occurring once. Material: CD4+ or CD8+ T cells sorted from blood, obtained in a trial of the OX40 agonist ivuxolimab. These TCRs come from an adult with an advanced solid tumor such as melanoma, head and neck, liver or kidney cancer.

The J gene is TRBJ1-2, the V gene TRBV18, with D hard to call. This CDR3 is 15 amino acids long. The V end was cut by 0 bases, the J end by 6 bases, with 14 bases between. Germline V gene sequence: CDR1 KGHSH, CDR2 LQKENI. Here the CDR3 reads CASSPPLREANGYTF. The CDR3 bases are TGTGCCAGCTCACCACCGCTACGGGAAGCGAATGGCTACACCTTC.

In its sample, this clone was seen a few times. J is TRBJ2-7 and V is TRBV7-9; TRBD1 agrees at 12 bases. There are 17 residues in the CDR3. In germline, CDR1 is SEHNR, CDR2 FQNEAQ (reference sequence). J lost 5 bases, V lost 5 bases, and 13 bases had no gene match. CDR3 nucleotide sequence: TGTGCCAGCAGCCCCGACAAAGGGACAGGGGGCAACCACGAGCAGTACTTC. Encoded protein: CASSPDKGTGGNHEQYF.

This rearrangement joins TRBV5-5 to TRBJ2-6; TRBD1 might be the D (5 bases). The CDR3 spans 20 residues. In germline, CDR1 is SGHKS, CDR2 YYEKEE (reference sequence). V was cut by 0 bases and J by 0 bases, with 19 bases left in between. CDR3 sequence (DNA): TGTGCCAGCAGCTTGGTTCGCCAGGGCGCAGTTTACTCTGGGGCCAACGTCCTGACTTTC. It yields the protein CASSLVRQGAVYSGANVLTF.

This CDR3 reads CASSLWGTVPPPAAETYEQYF. For the CDR3, the DNA is TGTGCCAGCAGTTTATGGGGGACAGTTCCACCCCCGGCAGCGGAGACCTACGAGCAGTACTTC. The chain employs TRBV28 and TRBJ2-7; TRBD1 agrees at 7 bases. The CDR3 loop spans 21 amino acids. V shed 0 bases and J 2 bases; nucleotides not matched to a gene: 22. CDR1 and CDR2 (germline): MDHEN, SYDVKM.

This clone was picked up one time. The chain employs TRBV19 and TRBJ1-3; TRBD1 is a possible D gene (6 bases). CDR1 and CDR2 (germline): LNHDA, SQIVND (reference sequence). The CDR3 has 16 residues. V lost 4 bases and J lost 0, with 13 bases in between. The DNA of the CDR3 is TGTGCCAGTAGTAGGAACAGGGCGGACTCTGGAAACACCATATATTTT. Protein sequence: CASSRNRADSGNTIYF.

This clone was counted once. The chain has TRBV28 and TRBJ1-5, with D perhaps TRBD1 (5 bases). The V and J ends lost 4 bases and 4 bases respectively, with 8 bases between them. Germline V CDR1 and CDR2: MDHEN, SYDVKM. The CDR3 runs 13 residues. Here the CDR3 DNA reads TGTGCCAGCAGTTCTAAGGGGAATCAGCCCCAGCATTTT. It yields the protein CASSSKGNQPQHF.

This chain uses TRBV18 with TRBJ2-1; D gene unclear. The CDR3 contains 16 residues. V dropped 3 bases and J dropped 7 bases, with 19 bases sitting between them. Germline CDR1 reads KGHSH; CDR2 reads LQKENI. CDR3 sequence (DNA): TGTGCCAGCTCACCCCCGGGCCAAGTCAGGTGGAATGAGCAGTTCTTC. Translating gives CASSPPGQVRWNEQFF.

DNA of the CDR3: TGCGCCAGCAGCTTGGAAACACTAGATCGTTACAATGAGCAGTTCTTC. Residues: CASSLETLDRYNEQFF. The V call is TRBV5-1, the J call TRBJ2-1; possibly TRBD2 for D (5 bases). Germline V gene data show CDR1 as SGHRS and CDR2 as YFSETQ. Trimming removed 0 bases at V and 4 bases at J, with 14 bases between. The CDR3 covers 16 residues.

The V gene is TRBV9, the J gene TRBJ1-4, with D possibly TRBD1 on 5 matching bases. The CDR3 covers 15 residues. Germline CDR1 and CDR2: SGDLS and YYNGEE. Trimming removed 3 bases from V and 4 bases from J, with 13 bases in between. The CDR3 nucleotides are TGTGCCAGCAGCGAACACCAGGGTGGTAATGAAAAACTGTTTTTT. Amino acid sequence: CASSEHQGGNEKLFF.

The chain joins TRBV5-1 to TRBJ2-5; D is ambiguous. Trimming shortened V by 0 bases and J by 2 bases, and 5 bases separated the two germline ends. CDR3 length: 13 amino acids. Germline V gene data show CDR1 as SGHRS and CDR2 as YFSETQ. CDR3 amino acids: CASSLVHQETQYF. CDR3 DNA: TGCGCCAGCAGCTTGGTACATCAAGAGACCCAGTACTTC.

This chain joins TRBV18 and TRBJ1-5; 7 bases are shared with TRBD1. The ends lost 5 bases at V and 3 bases at J; junction bases unmatched: 10. This CDR3 is built from 16 residues. Germline V gene lookup returns CDR1 KGHSH and CDR2 LQKENI. CDR3 nucleotides: TGTGCCAGCTCATCACTAATCGGACAGGACAATCAGCCCCAGCATTTT. Its translation: CASSSLIGQDNQPQHF.

This chain connects TRBV5-1 to TRBJ2-2; tentative D call: TRBD2 (6 bases). Germline CDR1 SGHRS, CDR2 YFSETQ. This CDR3 contains 16 residues. V was clipped by 6 bases and J by 1 base, with 16 bases between them. In DNA, the CDR3 is TGCGCCAGCACCTATTCCCCCGGGGGGAACACCGGGGAGCTGTTTTTT. Translating it yields CASTYSPGGNTGELFF.

This rearrangement joins TRBV18 to TRBJ1-3; D unresolved. Germline CDR1 KGHSH, CDR2 LQKENI. This CDR3 region has 15 residues. Trimming shortened V by 5 bases and J by 0 bases, and 11 bases separated the two germline ends. The CDR3 DNA sequence: TGTGCCAGCTCAGCCGGACCTTTCTCTGGAAACACCATATATTTT. This sequence encodes CASSAGPFSGNTIYF.

This chain links TRBV29-1 with TRBJ2-3, with D unclear. Germline values: CDR1 SQVTM, CDR2 ANQGSEA. This CDR3 contains 10 residues. V shed 4 bases and J shed 3 bases, with 2 bases lying between them. The CDR3, as DNA: TGCAGCGTTGGAACAGATACGCAGTATTTT. Residues: CSVGTDTQYF.

This clone was picked up one time. V and J are TRBV29-1 and TRBJ1-1, with 7 bases identical to TRBD1. The CDR3 is made up of 13 amino acids. CDR1 and CDR2 from the germline V gene are SQVTM and ANQGSEA. The J segment lost 6 bases and the V segment lost 6 bases, leaving 10 bases of the junction unmatched. The CDR3 reads CSVYDRAGAEAFF. CDR3 coding DNA: TGCAGCGTGTACGACAGGGCGGGCGCTGAAGCTTTCTTT.

The V and J genes are TRBV10-3 and TRBJ1-1; D is ambiguous. Trimming pared 8 bases from V and 5 bases from J, leaving 15 bases between. Looked up from germline, CDR1 is ENHRY and CDR2 is SYGVKD. The CDR3 runs 13 residues. The CDR3 loop is CAIRGGWETEAFF. CDR3 DNA: TGTGCCATCCGGGGAGGGTGGGAGACTGAAGCTTTCTTT.

V and J are TRBV6-5 and TRBJ1-2; D might be TRBD1 (6 bases). From germline, CDR1 is MNHEY and CDR2 SVGAGI. The CDR3 runs to 14 residues. V shed 0 bases and J shed 2 bases, with 7 bases lying between them. Here the CDR3 DNA reads TGTGCCAGCAGTTACTCGACAGGAAACTATGGCTACACCTTC. Translated, it gives CASSYSTGNYGYTF.

J is TRBJ2-3 and V is TRBV5-1; D not certain. V lost 6 bases and J 3 bases, leaving 14 bases between the germline ends. Germline V gives CDR1 SGHRS, CDR2 YFSETQ. This CDR3 is built from 14 residues. DNA for the CDR3: TGCGCCAGCAAGGAGCCAACTGGGACAGATACGCAGTATTTT. Translated, it gives CASKEPTGTDTQYF.

The chain is built from TRBV4-2 and TRBJ1-1; weak D call: TRBD1 (5 bases). The CDR3 is 13 residues long. V was trimmed by 3 bases and J by 7 bases, leaving 12 bases between them. The germline gives CDR1 LGHNA, CDR2 YNFKEQ. CDR3 sequence reads: CASSQAGTVEAFF. DNA for the CDR3: TGTGCCAGCAGCCAGGCAGGGACGGTTGAAGCTTTCTTT.

The rearrangement joins TRBV19 to TRBJ1-4, with TRBD1 as a possible D gene (5 bases). CDR3 length equals 16 residues. Trimming cost V 5 bases and J 1 base, with 14 bases left between them. Germline values: CDR1 LNHDA, CDR2 SQIVND (reference sequence). CDR3 loop: CASSPLGGGTNEKLFF. The DNA of the CDR3 is TGTGCCAGTAGTCCCCTCGGGGGAGGAACTAATGAAAAACTGTTTTTT.

Written as DNA, the CDR3 is TGTGCCAGTAGTATCTCAGGGACCGAGACCCAGTACTTC. Translated, it gives CASSISGTETQYF. The chain recombines TRBV19 with TRBJ2-5; tentatively, D is TRBD1 or TRBD2 (5 bases each). V gave up 3 bases and J gave up 5 bases, with 10 bases separating them. The CDR3 is 13 amino acids. Germline V gene sequence: CDR1 LNHDA, CDR2 SQIVND (reference sequence).

This clone turned up a few times. V and J are TRBV27 and TRBJ2-5, with 9 bases that match TRBD1. The J segment lost 5 bases and the V segment lost 8 bases, leaving 15 bases of the junction unmatched. The CDR3 runs to 16 residues. Germline CDR1 is MNHEY and CDR2 is SMNVEV (reference sequence). For the CDR3, the DNA is TGTGCCAGCCTAAAATCCCGGACAGGGGAGGATGAGACCCAGTACTTC. Translating it yields CASLKSRTGEDETQYF.

The chain links TRBV7-2 to TRBJ1-1; tentatively, D is TRBD1 (6 bases). Trimming took off 6 bases at V and 3 bases at J, with 14 bases between the two ends. Germline CDR1 SGHTA, CDR2 FQGNSA. The CDR3 consists of 14 residues. The CDR3 region is CASRLQGLDTEAFF. The CDR3 coding sequence is TGTGCCAGCAGACTACAGGGCCTGGACACTGAAGCTTTCTTT.

The chain has TRBV30 and TRBJ2-1; TRBD2 aligns across 14 bases. The ends lost 2 bases at V and 4 bases at J; junction bases unmatched: 7. Germline CDR1 GTSNPN, CDR2 SVGIG (reference sequence). There are 17 residues in the CDR3. In DNA form, the CDR3 reads TGTGCCTGGAGTTTATCCCGGACTAGCGGGAGGTACAATGAGCAGTTCTTC. Translated: CAWSLSRTSGRYNEQFF. Complete variable domain (other parts from reference TRBV30 and TRBJ2-1): SQTIHQWPATLVQPVGSPLSLECTVEGTSNPNLYWYRQAAGRGLQLLFYSVGIGQISSEVPQNLSASRPQDRQFILSSKKLLLSDSGFYLCAWSLSRTSGRYNEQFFGPGTRLTVL.